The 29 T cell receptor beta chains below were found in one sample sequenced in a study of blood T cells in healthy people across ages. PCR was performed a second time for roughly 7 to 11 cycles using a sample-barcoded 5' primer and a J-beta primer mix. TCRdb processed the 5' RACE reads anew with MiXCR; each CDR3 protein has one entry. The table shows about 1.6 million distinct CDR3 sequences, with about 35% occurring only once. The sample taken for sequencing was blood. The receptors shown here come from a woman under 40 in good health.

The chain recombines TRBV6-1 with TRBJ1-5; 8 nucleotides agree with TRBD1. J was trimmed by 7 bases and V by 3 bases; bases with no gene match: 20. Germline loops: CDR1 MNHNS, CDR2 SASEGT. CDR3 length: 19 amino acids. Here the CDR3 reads CASSDHRTGMTWPGQPQHF. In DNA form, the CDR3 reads TGTGCCAGCAGTGACCACAGGACAGGGATGACATGGCCGGGGCAGCCCCAGCATTTT.

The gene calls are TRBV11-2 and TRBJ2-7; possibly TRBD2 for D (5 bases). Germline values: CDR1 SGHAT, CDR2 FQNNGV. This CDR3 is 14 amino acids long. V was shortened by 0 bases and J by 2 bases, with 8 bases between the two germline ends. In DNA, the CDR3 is TGTGCCAGCAGCTTAGAGGGAGATACCTACGAGCAGTACTTC. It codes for CASSLEGDTYEQYF.

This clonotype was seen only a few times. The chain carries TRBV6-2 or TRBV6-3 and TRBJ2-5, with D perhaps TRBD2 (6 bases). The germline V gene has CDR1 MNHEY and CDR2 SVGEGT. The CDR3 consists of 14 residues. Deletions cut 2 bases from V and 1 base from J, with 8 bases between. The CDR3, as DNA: TGTGCCAGCAGTTACACTAGCCGCCAAGAGACCCAGTACTTC. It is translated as CASSYTSRQETQYF.

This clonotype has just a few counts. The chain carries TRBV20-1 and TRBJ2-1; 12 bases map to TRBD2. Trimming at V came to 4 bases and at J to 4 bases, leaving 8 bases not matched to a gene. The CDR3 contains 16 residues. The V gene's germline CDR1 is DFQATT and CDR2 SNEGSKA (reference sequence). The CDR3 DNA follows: TGCAGTGCTACCGGGACTAGCGGGTGGGGGTACAATGAGCAGTTCTTC. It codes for CSATGTSGWGYNEQFF.

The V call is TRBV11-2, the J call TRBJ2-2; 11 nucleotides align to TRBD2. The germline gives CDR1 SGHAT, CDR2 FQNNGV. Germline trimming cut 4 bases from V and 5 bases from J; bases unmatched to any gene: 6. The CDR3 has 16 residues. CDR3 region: CASSSTLAGATGELFF. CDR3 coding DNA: TGTGCCAGCAGCTCTACACTAGCGGGAGCAACCGGGGAGCTGTTTTTT.

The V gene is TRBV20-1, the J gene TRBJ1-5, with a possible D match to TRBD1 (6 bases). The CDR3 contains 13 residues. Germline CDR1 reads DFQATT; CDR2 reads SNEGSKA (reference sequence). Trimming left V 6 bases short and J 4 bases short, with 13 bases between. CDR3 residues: CSAKTTGNQPQHF. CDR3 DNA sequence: TGCAGTGCAAAGACTACAGGGAATCAGCCCCAGCATTTT.

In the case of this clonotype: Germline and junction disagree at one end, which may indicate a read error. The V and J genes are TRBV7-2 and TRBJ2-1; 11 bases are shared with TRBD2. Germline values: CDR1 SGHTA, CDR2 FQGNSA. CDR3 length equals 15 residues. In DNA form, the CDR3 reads TGTGCCGGCAGCCCGTGGAGTAGCGGGAGGGGTGAGCAGTTCTTC. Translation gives CAGSPWSSGRGEQFF.

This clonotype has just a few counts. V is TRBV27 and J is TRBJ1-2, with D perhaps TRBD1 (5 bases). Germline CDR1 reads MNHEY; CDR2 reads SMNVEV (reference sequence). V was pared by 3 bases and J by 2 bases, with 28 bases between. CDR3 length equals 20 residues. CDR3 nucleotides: TGTGCCAGCAGTTTGAGGCTCAATACCGGGACTCCTAATTTCAACTATGGCTACACCTTC. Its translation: CASSLRLNTGTPNFNYGYTF.

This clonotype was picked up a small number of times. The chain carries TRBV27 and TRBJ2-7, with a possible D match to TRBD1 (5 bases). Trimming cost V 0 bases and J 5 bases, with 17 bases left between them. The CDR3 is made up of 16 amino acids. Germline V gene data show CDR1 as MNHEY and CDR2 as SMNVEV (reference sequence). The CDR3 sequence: CASSLSGHAPTDEQYF. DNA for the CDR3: TGTGCCAGCAGTTTATCGGGGCACGCGCCGACTGACGAGCAGTACTTC.

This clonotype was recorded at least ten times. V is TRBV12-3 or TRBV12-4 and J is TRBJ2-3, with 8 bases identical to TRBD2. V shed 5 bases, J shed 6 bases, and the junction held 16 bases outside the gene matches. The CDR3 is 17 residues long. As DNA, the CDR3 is TGTGCCAGCAGTCCCCGGGGCCGCGGGGGGCAATTGGATACGCAGTATTTT. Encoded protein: CASSPRGRGGQLDTQYF.

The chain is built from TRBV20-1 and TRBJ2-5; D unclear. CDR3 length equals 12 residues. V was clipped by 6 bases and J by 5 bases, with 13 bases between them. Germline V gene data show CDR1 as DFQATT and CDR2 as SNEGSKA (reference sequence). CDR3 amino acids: CSALKGFETQYF. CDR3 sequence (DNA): TGCAGTGCCCTAAAGGGATTTGAGACCCAGTACTTC.

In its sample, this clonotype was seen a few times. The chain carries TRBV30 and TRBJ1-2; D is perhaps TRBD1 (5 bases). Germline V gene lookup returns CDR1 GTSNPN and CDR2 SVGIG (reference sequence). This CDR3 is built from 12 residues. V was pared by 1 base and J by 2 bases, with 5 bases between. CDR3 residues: CAWSGTNYGYTF. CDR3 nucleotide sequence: TGTGCCTGGAGTGGGACAAACTATGGCTACACCTTC.

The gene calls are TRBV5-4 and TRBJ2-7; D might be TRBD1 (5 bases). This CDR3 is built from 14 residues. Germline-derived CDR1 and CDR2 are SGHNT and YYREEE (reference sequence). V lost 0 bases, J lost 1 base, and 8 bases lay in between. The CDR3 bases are TGTGCCAGCAGCTTGGATAAGGGGTCCTACGAGCAGTACTTC. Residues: CASSLDKGSYEQYF.

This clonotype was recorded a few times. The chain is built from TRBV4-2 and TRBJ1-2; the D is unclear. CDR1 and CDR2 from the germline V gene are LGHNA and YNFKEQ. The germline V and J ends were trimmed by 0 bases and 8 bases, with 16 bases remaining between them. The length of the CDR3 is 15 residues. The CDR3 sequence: CASSQDLGGEYGYTF. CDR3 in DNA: TGTGCCAGCAGCCAAGATCTGGGTGGAGAGTACGGCTACACCTTC.

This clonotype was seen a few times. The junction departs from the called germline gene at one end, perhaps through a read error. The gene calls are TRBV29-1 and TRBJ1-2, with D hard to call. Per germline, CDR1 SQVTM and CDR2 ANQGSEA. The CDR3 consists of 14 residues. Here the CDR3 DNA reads TGCAGCGTTGACCGGGTGCCAGATCCATATGGCCACACCTTC. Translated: CSVDRVPDPYGHTF.

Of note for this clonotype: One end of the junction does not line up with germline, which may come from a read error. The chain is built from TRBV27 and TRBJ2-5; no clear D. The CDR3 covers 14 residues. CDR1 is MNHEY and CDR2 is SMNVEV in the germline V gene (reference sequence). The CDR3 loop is CAGRPTPNGETQYF. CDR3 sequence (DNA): TGTGCCGGCAGGCCTACACCAAATGGAGAGACCCAGTACTTC.

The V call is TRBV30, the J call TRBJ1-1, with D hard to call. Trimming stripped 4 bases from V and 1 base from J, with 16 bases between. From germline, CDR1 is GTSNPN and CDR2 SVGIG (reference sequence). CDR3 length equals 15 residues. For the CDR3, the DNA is TGTGCCTGGATATTGAATTTGGGCACGAACACTGAAGCTTTCTTT. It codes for CAWILNLGTNTEAFF.

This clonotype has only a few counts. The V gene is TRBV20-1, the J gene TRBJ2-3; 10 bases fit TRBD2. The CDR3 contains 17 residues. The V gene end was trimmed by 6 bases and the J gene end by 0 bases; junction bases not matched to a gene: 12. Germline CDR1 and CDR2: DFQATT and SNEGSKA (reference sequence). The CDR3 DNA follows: TGCAGTGCAAGCGGACTAGCGGCTGCCACTAGCACAGATACGCAGTATTTT. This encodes CSASGLAAATSTDTQYF.

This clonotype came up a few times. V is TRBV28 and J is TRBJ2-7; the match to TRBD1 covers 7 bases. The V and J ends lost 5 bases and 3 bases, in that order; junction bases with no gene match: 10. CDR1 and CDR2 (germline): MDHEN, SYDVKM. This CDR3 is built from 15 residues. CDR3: CASSETTGPIYEQYF. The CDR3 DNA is TGTGCCAGCAGTGAAACGACAGGGCCAATCTACGAGCAGTACTTC.

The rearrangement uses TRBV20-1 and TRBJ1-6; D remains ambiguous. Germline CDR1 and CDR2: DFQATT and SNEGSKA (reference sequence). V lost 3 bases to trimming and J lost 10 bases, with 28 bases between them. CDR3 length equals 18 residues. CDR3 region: CSASSEREGGPGRSPLHF. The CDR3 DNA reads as TGCAGTGCTAGTTCGGAGAGGGAAGGCGGCCCGGGTAGGTCACCCCTCCACTTT.

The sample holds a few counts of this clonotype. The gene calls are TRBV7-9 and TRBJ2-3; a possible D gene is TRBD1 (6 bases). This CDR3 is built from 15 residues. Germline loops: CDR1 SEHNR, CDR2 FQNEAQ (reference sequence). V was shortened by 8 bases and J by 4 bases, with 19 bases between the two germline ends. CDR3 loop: CASGRDNSLADTQYF. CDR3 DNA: TGTGCCAGCGGCCGGGACAACTCTCTGGCAGATACGCAGTATTTT.

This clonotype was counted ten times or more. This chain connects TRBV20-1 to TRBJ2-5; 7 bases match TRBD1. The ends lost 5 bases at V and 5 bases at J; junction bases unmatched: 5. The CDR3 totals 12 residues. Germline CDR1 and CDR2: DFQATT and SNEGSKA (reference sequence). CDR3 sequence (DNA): TGCAGTGCTGGTCGACAGGGTGAGACCCAGTACTTC. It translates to CSAGRQGETQYF.

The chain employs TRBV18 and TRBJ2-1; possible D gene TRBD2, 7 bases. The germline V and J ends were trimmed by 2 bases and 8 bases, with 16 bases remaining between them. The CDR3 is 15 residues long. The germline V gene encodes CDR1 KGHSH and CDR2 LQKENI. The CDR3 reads CASSPANGGPYEQFF. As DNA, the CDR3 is TGTGCCAGCTCACCAGCTAACGGGGGGCCCTATGAGCAGTTCTTC.

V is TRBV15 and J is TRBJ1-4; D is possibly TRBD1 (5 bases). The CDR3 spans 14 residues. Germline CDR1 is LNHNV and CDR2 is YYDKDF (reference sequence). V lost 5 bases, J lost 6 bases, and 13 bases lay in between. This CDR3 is CATSVGASHEKLFF. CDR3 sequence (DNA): TGTGCCACCAGCGTCGGGGCGTCACATGAAAAACTGTTTTTT.

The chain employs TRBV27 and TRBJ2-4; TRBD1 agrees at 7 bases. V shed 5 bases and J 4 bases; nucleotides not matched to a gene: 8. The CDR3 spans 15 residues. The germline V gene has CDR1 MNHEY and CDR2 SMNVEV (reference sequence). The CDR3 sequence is CASSPLLGQKNIQYF. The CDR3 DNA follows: TGTGCCAGCAGTCCGCTCCTGGGACAGAAAAACATTCAGTACTTC.

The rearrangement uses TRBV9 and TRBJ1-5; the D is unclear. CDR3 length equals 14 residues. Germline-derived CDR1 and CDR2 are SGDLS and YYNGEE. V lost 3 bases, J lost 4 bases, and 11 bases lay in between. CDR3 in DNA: TGTGCCAGCAGCGCAGACGACGGGAATCAGCCCCAGCATTTT. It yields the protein CASSADDGNQPQHF.

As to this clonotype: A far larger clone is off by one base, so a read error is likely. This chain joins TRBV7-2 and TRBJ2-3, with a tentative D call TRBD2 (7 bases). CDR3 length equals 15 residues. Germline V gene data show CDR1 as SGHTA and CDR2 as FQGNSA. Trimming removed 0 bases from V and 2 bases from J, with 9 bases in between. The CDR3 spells CTSSLAGGPTDTQYF. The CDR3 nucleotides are TGTACCAGCAGCTTAGCGGGGGGGCCCACAGATACGCAGTATTTT.

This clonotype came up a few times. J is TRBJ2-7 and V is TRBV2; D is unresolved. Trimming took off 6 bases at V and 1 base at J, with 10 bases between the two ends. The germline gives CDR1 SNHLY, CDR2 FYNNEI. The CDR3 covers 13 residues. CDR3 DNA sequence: TGTGCCAGCAGCGACCAGTATTCCTACGAGCAGTACTTC. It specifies CASSDQYSYEQYF.

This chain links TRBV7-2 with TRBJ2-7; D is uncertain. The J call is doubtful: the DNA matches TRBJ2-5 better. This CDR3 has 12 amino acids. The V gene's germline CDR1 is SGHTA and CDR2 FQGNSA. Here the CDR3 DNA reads TGTGCCAGCTTAGAGGCGGAGGAGACCCAGTACTTC. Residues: CASLEAEETQYF.